The source of this T cell receptor (beta chain) is a study of response to subunit inactivated influenza vaccine. Regarding the study as a whole: Each seasonal influenza vaccination, the authors suggested, recruits few new T cells.

This clonotype was detected a few times. What it recognizes is unknown. From the RT-PCR reads, TCRdb called clonotypes with MiXCR, one entry per CDR3 protein. The sample holds 540,000 or so distinct CDR3 sequences, around 13% seen once. CDR3 length: 14 amino acids. V gave up 6 bases and J gave up 2 bases, with 11 bases separating them. Per germline, CDR1 SGHTA and CDR2 FQGTGA. The material sequenced was PBMCs from blood, taken about 40 days after vaccination. The sequence derives from a man in his forties or fifties who received an inactivated influenza vaccine. The rearrangement joins TRBV7-3 to TRBJ2-1, with no clear D. CDR3 in DNA: TGTGCCAGCAGAGATGGTGGGGCCTACAATGAGCAGTTCTTC. Amino acids: CASRDGGAYNEQFF.